The source of this T cell receptor beta chain is a study of CD8 T cells in ankylosing spondylitis. Regarding the study as a whole: Matched ankylosing spondylitis synovial fluid reportedly showed significant enrichment of disease-linked clones. Peripheral blood samples showed relatively rare disease-linked clones, and these clones were CD8+.

TCRdb re-derived calls from the 5' RACE reads in MiXCR, one entry per CDR3 protein. The repertoire holds about 69,000 distinct CDR3 sequences, with about 5.7% as singletons. Germline V gives CDR1 SGHRS, CDR2 YFSETQ. The CDR3 is 15 residues long. Germline trimming cut 1 base from V and 0 bases from J; bases unmatched to any gene: 1. This clonotype was counted at least ten times. Its antigen is unidentified. The chain is built from TRBV5-1 and TRBJ1-5; TRBD1 agrees at 7 bases. The sequence was obtained from a male donor with ankylosing spondylitis or in good health (not recorded which). The specimen sequenced was blood, either unsorted or a sorted T cell fraction (not recorded which). The CDR3 reads CASSLTGVSNQPQHF. CDR3 in DNA: TGCGCCAGCAGCTTGACAGGGGTTAGCAATCAGCCCCAGCATTTT.